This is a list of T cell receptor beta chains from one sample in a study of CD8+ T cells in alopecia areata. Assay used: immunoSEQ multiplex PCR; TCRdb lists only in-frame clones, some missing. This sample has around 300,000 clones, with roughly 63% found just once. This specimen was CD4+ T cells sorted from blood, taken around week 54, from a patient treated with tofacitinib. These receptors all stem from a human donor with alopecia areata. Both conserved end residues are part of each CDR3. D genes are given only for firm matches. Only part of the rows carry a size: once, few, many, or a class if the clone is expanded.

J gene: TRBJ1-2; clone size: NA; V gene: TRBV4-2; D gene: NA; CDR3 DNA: TGTGCCAGCAGCCCCAGGGGCCTCTATGGCTACACCTTC; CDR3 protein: CASSPRGLYGYTF
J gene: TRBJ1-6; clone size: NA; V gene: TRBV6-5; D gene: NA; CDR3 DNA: TGTGCCAGCACCTCCGGGCAGCGGTCACCCCTCCACTTT; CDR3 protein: CASTSGQRSPLHF
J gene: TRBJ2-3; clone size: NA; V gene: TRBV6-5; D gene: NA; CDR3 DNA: TGTGCCAGCAGAGAAGGCCTTAGCACAGATACGCAGTATTTT; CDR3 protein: CASREGLSTDTQYF
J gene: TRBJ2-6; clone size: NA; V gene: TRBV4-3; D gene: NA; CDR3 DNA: TGCGCCAGCAGCCAGGTCTCTGGGGCCAACGTCCTGACTTTC; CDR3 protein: CASSQVSGANVLTF
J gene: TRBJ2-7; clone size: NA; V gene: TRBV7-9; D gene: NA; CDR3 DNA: TGTGCCAGCAGCTTAGCCGGGTCCACCTACGAGCAGTACTTC; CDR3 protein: CASSLAGSTYEQYF
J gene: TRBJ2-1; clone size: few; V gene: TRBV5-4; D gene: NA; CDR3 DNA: TGTGCCAGCAGAGGCGGGGAGGATGAGCAGTTCTTC; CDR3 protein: CASRGGEDEQFF
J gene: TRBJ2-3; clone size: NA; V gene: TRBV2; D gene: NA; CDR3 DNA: TGTGCCAGCAGTAGGGACATCACAGATACGCAGTATTTT; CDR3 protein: CASSRDITDTQYF
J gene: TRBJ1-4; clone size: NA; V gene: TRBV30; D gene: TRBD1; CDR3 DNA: TGTGCCTGGAGCCTACAGGGGGCCGGTGAAAAACTGTTTTTT; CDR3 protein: CAWSLQGAGEKLFF
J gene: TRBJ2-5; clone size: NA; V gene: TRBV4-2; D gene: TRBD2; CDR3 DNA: TGTGCCAGCAGCCGCGGGACTAGTCAGGAGACCCAGTACTTC; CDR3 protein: CASSRGTSQETQYF
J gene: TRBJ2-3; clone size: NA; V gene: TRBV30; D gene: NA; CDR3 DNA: TGTGCAAGGGGGACGGACCCAGATACGCAGTATTTT; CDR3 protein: CARGTDPDTQYF
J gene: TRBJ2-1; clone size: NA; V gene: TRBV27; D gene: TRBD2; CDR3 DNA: TGTGCCAGCAGCGTACTAGCGGGGGGGCGGTATGAGCAGTTCTTC; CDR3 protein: CASSVLAGGRYEQFF
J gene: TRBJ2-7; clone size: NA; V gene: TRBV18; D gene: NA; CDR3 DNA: TGTGCCAGCTCACCGGACAGCTACGAGCAGTACTTC; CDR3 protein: CASSPDSYEQYF
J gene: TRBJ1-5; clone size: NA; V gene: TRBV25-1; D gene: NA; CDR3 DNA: TGTGCCAGCAGTGAATCGGGTGGGAGTCAGCCCCAGCATTTT; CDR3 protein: CASSESGGSQPQHF
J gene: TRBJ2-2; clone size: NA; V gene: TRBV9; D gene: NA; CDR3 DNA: TGTGCCAGCAGCGTGGACGCGAACACCGGGGAGCTGTTTTTT; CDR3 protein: CASSVDANTGELFF
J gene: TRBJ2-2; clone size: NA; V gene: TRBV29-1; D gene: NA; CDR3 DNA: TGCAGCGTGGGTAAATCTTTATTCCAGGATAACACCGGGGAGCTGTTTTTT; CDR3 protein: CSVGKSLFQDNTGELFF
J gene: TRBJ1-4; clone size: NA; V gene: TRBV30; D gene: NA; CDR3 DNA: TGTGCCTGGAGTGTACTACTGAATGTAAAACTGTTTTTT; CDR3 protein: CAWSVLLNVKLFF
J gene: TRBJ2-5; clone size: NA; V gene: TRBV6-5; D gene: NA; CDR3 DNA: TGTGCCAGCAGGAGGACAGTCCAAGAGACCCAGTACTTC; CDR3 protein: CASRRTVQETQYF
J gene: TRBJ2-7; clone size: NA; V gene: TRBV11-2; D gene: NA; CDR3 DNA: TGTGCCAGCAGCTTAAGGAGCTCCTACGAGCAGTACTTC; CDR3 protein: CASSLRSSYEQYF
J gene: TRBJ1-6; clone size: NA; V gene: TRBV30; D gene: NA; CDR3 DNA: TGTGCCTGGAGTGTGGTCCACTCACCCCTCCACTTT; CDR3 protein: CAWSVVHSPLHF
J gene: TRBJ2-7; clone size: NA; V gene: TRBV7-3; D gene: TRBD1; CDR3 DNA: TGTGCCAGCAGCCCAAACGGACAGGGAGGTCAGTACTTC; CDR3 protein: CASSPNGQGGQYF
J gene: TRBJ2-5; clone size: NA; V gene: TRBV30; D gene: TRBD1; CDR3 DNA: TGTGCCTGGAGTGGAGGCAGGGGGAGCCAAGAGACCCAGTACTTC; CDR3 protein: CAWSGGRGSQETQYF
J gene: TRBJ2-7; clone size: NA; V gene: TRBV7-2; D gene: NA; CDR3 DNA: TGTGCCAGCAGCCCTAGACAGCCCATCGAGCAGTACTTC; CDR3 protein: CASSPRQPIEQYF
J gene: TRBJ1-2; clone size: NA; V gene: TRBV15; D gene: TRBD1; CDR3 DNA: TGTGCCACCAGCAGGACAGGGGGTGGCTACACCTTC; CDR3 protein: CATSRTGGGYTF
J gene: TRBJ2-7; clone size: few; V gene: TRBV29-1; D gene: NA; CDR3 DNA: TGCAGCGTCAGCTTCAGAGGCTACGAGCAGTACTTC; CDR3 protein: CSVSFRGYEQYF
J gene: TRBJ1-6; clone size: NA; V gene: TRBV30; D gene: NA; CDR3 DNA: TGTGCCTGGAGTGCGGGACTGGGGAATTCACCCCTCCACTTT; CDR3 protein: CAWSAGLGNSPLHF
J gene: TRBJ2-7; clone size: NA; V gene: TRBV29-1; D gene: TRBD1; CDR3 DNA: TGCAGCGCCCGGACAGGGATATGGAGGGAGCAGTACTTC; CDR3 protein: CSARTGIWREQYF
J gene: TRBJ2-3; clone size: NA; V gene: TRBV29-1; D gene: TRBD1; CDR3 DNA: TGCAGCGTTCCCACAGGGGGCAACACAGATACGCAGTATTTT; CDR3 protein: CSVPTGGNTDTQYF
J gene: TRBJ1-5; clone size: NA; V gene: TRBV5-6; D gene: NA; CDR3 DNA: TGTGCCAGCAGCGAGGGACATCTCAATCAGCCCCAGCATTTT; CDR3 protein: CASSEGHLNQPQHF
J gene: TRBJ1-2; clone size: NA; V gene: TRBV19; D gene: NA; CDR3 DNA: TGTGCCAGTAGTATCGGGGGCTACTATGGCTACACCTTC; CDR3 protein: CASSIGGYYGYTF
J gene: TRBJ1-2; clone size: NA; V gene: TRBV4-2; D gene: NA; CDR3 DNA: TGTGCCAGCAGCCAAGATCCAGCCCCTGATGGCTACACCTTC; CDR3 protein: CASSQDPAPDGYTF
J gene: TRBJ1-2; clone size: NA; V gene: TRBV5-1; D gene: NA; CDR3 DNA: TGCGCCAGCAGCTTGAGTAGGGAAGAAGGCTACACCTTC; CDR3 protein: CASSLSREEGYTF
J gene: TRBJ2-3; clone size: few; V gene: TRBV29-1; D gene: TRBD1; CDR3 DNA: TGCAGCGTTGGAGACAGGGGGAAGACTAGCACAGATACGCAGTATTTT; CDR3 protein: CSVGDRGKTSTDTQYF
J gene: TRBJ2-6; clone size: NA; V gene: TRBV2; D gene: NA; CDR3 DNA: TGTGCCAGCATGAGCGCTGGGGCCAACGTCCTGACTTTC; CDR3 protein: CASMSAGANVLTF
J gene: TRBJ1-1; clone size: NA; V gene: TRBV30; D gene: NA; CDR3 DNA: TGTGCCTGGAGTGGGTCTACCCCTGGGGCTTTCTTT; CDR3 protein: CAWSGSTPGAFF
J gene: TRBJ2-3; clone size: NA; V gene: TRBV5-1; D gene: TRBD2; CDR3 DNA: TGCGCCAGCAGTCGGACTAGCGGCCCCCCAGATACGCAGTATTTT; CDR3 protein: CASSRTSGPPDTQYF
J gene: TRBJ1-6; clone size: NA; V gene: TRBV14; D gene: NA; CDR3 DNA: TGTGCCAGCAGCCAAAGCCTTAATTCACCCCTCCACTTT; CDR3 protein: CASSQSLNSPLHF
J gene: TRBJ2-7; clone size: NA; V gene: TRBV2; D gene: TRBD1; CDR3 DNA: TGTGCCAGCAATGGACAGGGAGCTCGCTTGGAGCAGTACTTC; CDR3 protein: CASNGQGARLEQYF
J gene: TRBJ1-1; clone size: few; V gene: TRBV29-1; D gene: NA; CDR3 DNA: TGCAGCGTTGAAAAGGCGCGGAACACTGAAGCTTTCTTT; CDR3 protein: CSVEKARNTEAFF
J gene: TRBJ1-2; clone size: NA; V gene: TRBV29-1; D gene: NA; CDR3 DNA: TGCAGCCTTTCCAGTGGGGTTGATGGCTACACCTTC; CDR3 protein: CSLSSGVDGYTF
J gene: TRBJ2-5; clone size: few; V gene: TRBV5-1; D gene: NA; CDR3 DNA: TGCGCCAGCAGCTTGGCCGGAGAGACCCAGTACTTC; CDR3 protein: CASSLAGETQYF
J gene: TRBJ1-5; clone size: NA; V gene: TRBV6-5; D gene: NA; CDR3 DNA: TGTGCCAGCAGTCCTCAGGGCAATCAGCCCCAGCATTTT; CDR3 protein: CASSPQGNQPQHF
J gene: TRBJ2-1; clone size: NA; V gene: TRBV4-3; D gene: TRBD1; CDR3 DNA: TGCGCCAGCAGCCGGGACAGGGGGGACTACAATGAGCAGTTCTTC; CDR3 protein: CASSRDRGDYNEQFF
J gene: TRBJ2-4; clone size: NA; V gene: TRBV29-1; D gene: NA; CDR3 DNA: TGCAGCGTTGAGTTTCAGGCAGGAGCCAACATTCAGTACTTC; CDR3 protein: CSVEFQAGANIQYF
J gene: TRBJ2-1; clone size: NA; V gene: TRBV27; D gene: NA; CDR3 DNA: TGTGCCAGCAGTACAGGACGAATTGAGCAGTTCTTC; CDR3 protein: CASSTGRIEQFF
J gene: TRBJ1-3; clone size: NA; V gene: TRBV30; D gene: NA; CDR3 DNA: TGTGCCTGGGACGGCGACTCTGGAAACACCATATATTTT; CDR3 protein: CAWDGDSGNTIYF
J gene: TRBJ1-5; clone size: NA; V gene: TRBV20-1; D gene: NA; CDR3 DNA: TGCAGTGCTAGAGAGAACGGGCCCCAGCATTTT; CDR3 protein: CSARENGPQHF
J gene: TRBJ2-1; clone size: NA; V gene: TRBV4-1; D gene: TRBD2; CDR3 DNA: TGCGCCAGCAGCCTGGCGGCGGGGGGGCTTTACAATGAGCAGTTCTTC; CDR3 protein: CASSLAAGGLYNEQFF
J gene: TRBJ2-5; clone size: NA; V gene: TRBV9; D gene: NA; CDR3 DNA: TGTGCCAGCAGCGTAGCTCCACCCAGGGGAGAGACCCAGTACTTC; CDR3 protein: CASSVAPPRGETQYF
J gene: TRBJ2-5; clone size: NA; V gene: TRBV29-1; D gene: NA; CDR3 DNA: TGCAGCGTTGATCGCCGGGTTGGGGGGTATTGGGAGACCCAGTACTTC; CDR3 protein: CSVDRRVGGYWETQYF
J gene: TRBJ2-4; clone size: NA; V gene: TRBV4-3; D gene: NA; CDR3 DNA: TGCGCCAGCAGCCAAGATCGGCGGCTAGCCAAAAACATTCAGTACTTC; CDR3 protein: CASSQDRRLAKNIQYF
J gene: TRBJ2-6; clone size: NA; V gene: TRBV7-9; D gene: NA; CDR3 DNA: TGTGCCAGCAGCTTGGACTCTGGGGCCAACGTCCTGACTTTC; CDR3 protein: CASSLDSGANVLTF
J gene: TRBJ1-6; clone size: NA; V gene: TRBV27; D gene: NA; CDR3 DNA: TGTGCCAGCAGTTTCCGGGACCAAGTAACACCCCTCCACTTT; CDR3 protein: CASSFRDQVTPLHF
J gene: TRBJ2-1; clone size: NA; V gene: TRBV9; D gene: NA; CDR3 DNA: TGTGCCAGCAGCAAAAGAGACCGTGGGTATGGTGAGCAGTTCTTC; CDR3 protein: CASSKRDRGYGEQFF
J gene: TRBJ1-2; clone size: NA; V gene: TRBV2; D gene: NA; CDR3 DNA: TGTGCCAGCAGACCAGGAATACCTAACTATGGCTACACCTTC; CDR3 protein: CASRPGIPNYGYTF